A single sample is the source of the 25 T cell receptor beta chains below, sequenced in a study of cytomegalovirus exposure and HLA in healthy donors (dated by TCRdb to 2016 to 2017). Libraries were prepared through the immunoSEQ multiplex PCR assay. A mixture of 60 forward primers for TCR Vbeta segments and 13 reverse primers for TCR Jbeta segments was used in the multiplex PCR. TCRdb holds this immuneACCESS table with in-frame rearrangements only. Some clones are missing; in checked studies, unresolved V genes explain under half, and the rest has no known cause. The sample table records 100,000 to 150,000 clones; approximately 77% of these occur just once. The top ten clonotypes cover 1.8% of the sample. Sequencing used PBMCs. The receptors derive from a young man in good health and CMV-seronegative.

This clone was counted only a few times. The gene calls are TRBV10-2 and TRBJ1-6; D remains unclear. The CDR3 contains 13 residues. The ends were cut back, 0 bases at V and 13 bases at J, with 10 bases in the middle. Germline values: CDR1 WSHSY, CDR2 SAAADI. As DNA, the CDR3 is TGCGCCAGCAGTGAGTCGACTCGCACTCCCCTCCACTTT. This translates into CASSESTRTPLHF.

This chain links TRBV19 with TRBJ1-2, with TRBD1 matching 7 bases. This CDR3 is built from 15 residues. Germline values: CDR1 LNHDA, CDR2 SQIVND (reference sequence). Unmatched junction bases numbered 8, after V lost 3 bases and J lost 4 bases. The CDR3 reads CASSIQGGARYGYTF. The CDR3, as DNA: TGTGCCAGTAGTATTCAGGGGGGCGCCCGCTATGGCTACACCTTC.

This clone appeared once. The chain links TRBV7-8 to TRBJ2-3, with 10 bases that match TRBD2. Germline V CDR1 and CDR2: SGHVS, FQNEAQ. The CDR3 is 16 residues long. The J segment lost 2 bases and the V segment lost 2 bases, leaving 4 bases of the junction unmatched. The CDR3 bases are TGTGCCAGCAGCTTAAGCGGGGGGGCCTACACAGATACGCAGTATTTT. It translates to CASSLSGGAYTDTQYF.

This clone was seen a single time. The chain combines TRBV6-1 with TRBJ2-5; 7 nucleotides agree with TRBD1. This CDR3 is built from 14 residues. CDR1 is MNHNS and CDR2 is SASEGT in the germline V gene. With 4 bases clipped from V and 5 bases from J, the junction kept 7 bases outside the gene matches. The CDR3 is CASSARQGWETQYF. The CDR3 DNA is TGTGCCAGCAGTGCCCGACAGGGTTGGGAGACCCAGTACTTC.

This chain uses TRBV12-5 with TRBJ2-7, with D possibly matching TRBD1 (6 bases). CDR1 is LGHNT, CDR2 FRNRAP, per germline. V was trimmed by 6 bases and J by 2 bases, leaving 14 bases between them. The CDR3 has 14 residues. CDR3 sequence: CASGLITGPYEQYF. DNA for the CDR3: TGTGCTAGTGGCCTAATAACAGGGCCCTACGAGCAGTACTTC.

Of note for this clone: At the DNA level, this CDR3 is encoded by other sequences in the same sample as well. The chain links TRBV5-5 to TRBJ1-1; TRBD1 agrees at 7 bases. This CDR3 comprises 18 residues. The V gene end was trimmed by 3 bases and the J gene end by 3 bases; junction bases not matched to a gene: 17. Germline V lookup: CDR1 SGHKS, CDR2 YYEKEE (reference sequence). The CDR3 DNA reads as TGTGCCAGCAGCTCTCCAAAGACAGGGCCCCTTGGGGACACTGAAGCTTTCTTT. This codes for CASSSPKTGPLGDTEAFF.

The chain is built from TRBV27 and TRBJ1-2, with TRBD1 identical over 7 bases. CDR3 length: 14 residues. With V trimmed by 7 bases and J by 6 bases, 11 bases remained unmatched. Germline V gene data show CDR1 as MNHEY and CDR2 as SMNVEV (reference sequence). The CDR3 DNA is TGTGCCAGCACCCCAGTCGGCACAGGGGATGGCTACACCTTC. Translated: CASTPVGTGDGYTF.

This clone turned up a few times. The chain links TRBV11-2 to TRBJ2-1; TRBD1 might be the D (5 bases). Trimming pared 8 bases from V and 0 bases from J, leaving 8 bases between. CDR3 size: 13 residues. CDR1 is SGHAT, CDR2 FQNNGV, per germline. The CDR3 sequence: CASGASSYNEQFF. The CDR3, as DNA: TGTGCCAGCGGGGCGAGCTCCTACAATGAGCAGTTCTTC.

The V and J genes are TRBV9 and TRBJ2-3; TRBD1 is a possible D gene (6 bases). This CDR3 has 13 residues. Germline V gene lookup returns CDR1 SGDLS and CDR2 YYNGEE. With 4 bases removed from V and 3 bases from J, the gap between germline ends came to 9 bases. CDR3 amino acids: CASSRGQTDTQYF. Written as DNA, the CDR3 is TGTGCCAGCAGCAGAGGACAGACAGATACGCAGTATTTT.

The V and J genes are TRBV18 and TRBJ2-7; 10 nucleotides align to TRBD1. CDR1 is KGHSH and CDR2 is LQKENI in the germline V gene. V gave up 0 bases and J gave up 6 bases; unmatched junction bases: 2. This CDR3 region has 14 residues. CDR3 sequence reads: CASSPPTGGREQYF. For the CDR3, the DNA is TGTGCCAGCTCACCACCGACAGGGGGCCGCGAGCAGTACTTC.

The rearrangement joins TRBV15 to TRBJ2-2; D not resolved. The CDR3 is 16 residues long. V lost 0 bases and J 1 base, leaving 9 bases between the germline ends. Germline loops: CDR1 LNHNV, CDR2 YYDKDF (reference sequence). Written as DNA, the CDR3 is TGTGCCACCAGCAGAGAAAAATCCTGGAACACCGGGGAGCTGTTTTTT. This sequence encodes CATSREKSWNTGELFF.

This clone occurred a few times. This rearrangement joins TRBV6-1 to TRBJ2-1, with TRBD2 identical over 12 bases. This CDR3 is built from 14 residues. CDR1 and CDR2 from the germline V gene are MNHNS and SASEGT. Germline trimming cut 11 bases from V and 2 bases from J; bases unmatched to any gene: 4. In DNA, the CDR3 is TGTGCCTCTGGACTAGCGGGGACCTACAATGAGCAGTTCTTC. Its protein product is CASGLAGTYNEQFF.

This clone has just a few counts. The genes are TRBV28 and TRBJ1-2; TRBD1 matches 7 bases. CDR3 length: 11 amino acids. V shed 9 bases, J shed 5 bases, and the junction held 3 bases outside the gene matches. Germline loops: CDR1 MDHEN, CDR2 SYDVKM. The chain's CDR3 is CASKTGYGYTF. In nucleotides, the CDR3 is TGTGCCAGTAAGACAGGGTATGGCTACACCTTC.

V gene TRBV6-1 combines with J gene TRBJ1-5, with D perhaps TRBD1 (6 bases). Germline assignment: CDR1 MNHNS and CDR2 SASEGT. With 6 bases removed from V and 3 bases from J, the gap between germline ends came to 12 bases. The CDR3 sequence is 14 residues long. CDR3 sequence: CASSLGTNNQPQHF. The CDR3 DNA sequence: TGTGCCAGCAGCCTCGGGACAAACAATCAGCCCCAGCATTTT.

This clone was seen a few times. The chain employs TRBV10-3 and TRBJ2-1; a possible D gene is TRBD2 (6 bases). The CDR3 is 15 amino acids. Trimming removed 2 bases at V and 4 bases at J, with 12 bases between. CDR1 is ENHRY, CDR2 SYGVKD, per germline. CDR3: CAISEEAGRYNEQFF. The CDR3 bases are TGTGCCATCAGTGAGGAGGCGGGGCGGTACAATGAGCAGTTCTTC.

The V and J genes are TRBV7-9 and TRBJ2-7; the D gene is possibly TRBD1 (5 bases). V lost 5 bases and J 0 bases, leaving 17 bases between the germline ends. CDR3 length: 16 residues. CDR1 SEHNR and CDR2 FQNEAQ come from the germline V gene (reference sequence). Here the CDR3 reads CASSPRDSAASYEQYF. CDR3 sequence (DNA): TGTGCCAGCAGCCCCCGCGACAGTGCCGCCTCCTACGAGCAGTACTTC.

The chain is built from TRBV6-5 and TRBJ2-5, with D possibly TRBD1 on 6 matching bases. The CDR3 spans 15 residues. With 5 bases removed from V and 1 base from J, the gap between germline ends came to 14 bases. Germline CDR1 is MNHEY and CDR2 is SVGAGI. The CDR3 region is CASSQPGQRQETQYF. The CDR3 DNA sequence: TGTGCCAGCAGTCAACCCGGACAGCGCCAAGAGACCCAGTACTTC.

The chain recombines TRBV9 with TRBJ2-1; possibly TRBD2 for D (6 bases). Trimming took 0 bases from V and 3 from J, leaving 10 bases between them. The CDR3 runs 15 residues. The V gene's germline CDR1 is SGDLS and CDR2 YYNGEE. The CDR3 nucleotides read TGTGCCAGCAGCGTAGGAACTAGCTTCTACAATGAGCAGTTCTTC. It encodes CASSVGTSFYNEQFF.

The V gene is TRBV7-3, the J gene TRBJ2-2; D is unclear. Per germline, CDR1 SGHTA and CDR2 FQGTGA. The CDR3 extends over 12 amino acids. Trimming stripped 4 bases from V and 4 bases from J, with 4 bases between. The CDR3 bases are TGTGCCAGCAGCTCAGTCACCGGGGAGCTGTTTTTT. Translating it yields CASSSVTGELFF. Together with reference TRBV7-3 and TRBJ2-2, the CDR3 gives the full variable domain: GAGVSQTPSNKVTEKGKYVELRCDPISGHTALYWYRQSLGQGPEFLIYFQGTGAADDSGLPNDRFFAVRPEGSVSTLKIQRTERGDSAVYLCASSSVTGELFFGEGSRLTVL.

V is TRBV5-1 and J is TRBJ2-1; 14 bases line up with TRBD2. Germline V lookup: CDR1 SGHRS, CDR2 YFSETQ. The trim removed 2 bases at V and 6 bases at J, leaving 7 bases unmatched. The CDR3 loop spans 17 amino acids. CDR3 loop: CASSFDGGLAGGNEQFF. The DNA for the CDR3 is TGCGCCAGCAGCTTTGATGGCGGACTAGCGGGAGGCAATGAGCAGTTCTTC. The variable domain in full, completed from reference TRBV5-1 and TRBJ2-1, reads KAGVTQTPRYLIKTRGQQVTLSCSPISGHRSVSWYQQTPGQGLQFLFEYFSETQRNKGNFPGRFSGRQFSNSRSEMNVSTLELGDSALYLCASSFDGGLAGGNEQFFGPGTRLTVL.

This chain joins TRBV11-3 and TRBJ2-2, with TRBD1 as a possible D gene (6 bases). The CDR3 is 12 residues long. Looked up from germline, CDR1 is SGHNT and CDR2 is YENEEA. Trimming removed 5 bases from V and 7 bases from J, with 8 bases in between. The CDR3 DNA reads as TGTGCCAGCAGCCCAGGGGTCGGGGAGCTGTTTTTT. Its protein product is CASSPGVGELFF.

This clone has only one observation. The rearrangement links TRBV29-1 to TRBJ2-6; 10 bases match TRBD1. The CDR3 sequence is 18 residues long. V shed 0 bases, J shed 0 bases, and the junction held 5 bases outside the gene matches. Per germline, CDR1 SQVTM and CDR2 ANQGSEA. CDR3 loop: CSVEDRTGGPSGANVLTF. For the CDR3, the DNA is TGCAGCGTTGAAGATAGGACAGGGGGTCCCTCTGGGGCCAACGTCCTGACTTTC.

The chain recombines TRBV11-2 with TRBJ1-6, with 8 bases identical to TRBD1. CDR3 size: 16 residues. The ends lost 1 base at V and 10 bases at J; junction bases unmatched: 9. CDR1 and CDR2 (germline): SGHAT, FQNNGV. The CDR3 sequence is CASSLGRDRSGSPLHF. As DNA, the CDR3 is TGTGCCAGCAGCTTAGGAAGGGACAGGTCGGGATCACCCCTCCACTTT.

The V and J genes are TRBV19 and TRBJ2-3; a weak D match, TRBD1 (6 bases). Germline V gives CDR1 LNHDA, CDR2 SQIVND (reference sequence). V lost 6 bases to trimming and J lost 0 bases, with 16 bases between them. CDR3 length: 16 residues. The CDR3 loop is CASRLYGGSSTDTQYF. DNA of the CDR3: TGTGCCAGTAGACTTTATGGGGGCTCTAGCACAGATACGCAGTATTTT.

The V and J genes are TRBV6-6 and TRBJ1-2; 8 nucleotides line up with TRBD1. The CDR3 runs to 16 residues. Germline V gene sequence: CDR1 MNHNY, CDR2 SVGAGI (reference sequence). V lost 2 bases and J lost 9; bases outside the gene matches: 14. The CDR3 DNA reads TGTGCCAGCAGTTACCGGACCGACAGGGGTGCGGGGAGCTACACCTTC. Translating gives CASSYRTDRGAGSYTF.